The clone carrying this TCR beta chain was picked up one time. The source of the sample is a study of blood T cell repertoires in COVID-19. Looking at the study overall: Material from acute and convalescent COVID-19 was sourced from the United States, Italy and Spain. Sample material is recorded as cDNA or gDNA derived from T cells, B-cell-depleted T cells, or PBMCs.

Between the trimmed V and J ends, which lost 4 bases and 3 bases, there was a span of 11 bases. The CDR3 loop spans 13 amino acids. Germline CDR1 GTSNPN, CDR2 SVGIG (reference sequence). In the original analysis: Amplification of reference gene primers was used by the study to estimate nucleated cell counts. Repertoires were generated with immunoSEQ multiplex PCR, while TCRdb's copy carries only in-frame clones and drops some. V and J calls and clone size follow that table, whereas D and trimming were derived from the DNA. The sample lists 250,000 or so clones; roughly 90% were seen once. The material sequenced was peripheral blood. J is TRBJ2-3 and V is TRBV30; weak D call: TRBD2 (6 bases). The source is a woman aged 60-70 years with acute or convalescent COVID-19. The CDR3 DNA follows: TGTGCCTGGAACCGGGAGCCGACAGATACGCAGTATTTT. Amino acids: CAWNREPTDTQYF.